This TCR beta chain appears in the sequencing data of a study of CD8+CD57+ T cells in acquired aplastic anemia. Whole-study results and caveats: Patients and healthy controls showed no significant CD8+ Simpson's diversity difference. Roughly 31 CD8+ CDR3 sequences occurred in both the patients and the controls.

Genomic DNA was employed as the template in profiling TCR beta VDJ and CDR3. One entry per CDR3 protein results from TCRdb running MiXCR on the reads. Among approximately 170,000 distinct CDR3 sequences listed, about 45% were seen once. The CDR3 spans 19 residues. Germline CDR1 MGHDK, CDR2 SYGVNS. With V trimmed by 5 bases and J by 2 bases, 12 bases remained unmatched. Concerning this clonotype: Its specificity is unknown.

Sequencing involved patients with CD8+CD57+ cell expansion previously shown by flow cytometry. This sequence originates from a human donor with aplastic anemia. Sequenced: sorted CD4+, CD8+, or CD8+CD57+ T cells (not recorded which) from PBMCs. This chain connects TRBV25-1 to TRBJ2-1, with 13 bases fitting TRBD2. The DNA of the CDR3 is TGTGCCAGCAGTCTTTCCCCCGGGACTAGCGGGACAGCCTACAATGAGCAGTTCTTC. Protein sequence: CASSLSPGTSGTAYNEQFF.